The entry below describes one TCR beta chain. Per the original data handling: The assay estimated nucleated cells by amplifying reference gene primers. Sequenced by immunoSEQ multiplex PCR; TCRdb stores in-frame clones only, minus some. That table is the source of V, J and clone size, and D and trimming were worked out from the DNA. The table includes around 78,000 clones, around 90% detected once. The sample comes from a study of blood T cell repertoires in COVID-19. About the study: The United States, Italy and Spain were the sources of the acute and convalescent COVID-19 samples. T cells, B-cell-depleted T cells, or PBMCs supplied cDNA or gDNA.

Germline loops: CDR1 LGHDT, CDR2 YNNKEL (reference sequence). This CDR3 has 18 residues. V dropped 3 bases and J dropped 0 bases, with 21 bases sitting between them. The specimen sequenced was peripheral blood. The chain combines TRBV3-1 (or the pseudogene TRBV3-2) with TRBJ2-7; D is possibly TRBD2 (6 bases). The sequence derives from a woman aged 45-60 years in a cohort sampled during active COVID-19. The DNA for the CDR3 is TGTGCCAGCAGCCATCTCGGAGGGACTTTTTCTAGCTCCTACGAGCAGTACTTC. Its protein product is CASSHLGGTFSSSYEQYF.